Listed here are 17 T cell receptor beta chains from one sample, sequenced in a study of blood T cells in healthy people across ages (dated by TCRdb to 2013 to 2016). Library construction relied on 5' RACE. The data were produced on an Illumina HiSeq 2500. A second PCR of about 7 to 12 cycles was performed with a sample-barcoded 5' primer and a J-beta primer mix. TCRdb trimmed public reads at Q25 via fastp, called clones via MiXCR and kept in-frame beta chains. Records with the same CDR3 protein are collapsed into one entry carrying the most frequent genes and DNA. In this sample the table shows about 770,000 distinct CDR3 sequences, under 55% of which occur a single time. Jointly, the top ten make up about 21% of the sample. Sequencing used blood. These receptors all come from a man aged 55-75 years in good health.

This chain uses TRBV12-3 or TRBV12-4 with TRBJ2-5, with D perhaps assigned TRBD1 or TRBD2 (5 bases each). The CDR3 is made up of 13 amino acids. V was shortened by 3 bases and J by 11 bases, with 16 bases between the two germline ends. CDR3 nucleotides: TGTGCCAGCAGTTTGAGGGACGAGGGTGAGCAGTACTTC. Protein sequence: CASSLRDEGEQYF.

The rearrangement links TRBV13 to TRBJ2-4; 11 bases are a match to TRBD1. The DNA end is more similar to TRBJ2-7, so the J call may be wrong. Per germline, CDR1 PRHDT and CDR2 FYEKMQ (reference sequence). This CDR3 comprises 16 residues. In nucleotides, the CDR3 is TGTGCCAGCAGCCGACTCGGACAGGGGGCCGGGTCCGAGCAGTACTTC. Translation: CASSRLGQGAGSEQYF.

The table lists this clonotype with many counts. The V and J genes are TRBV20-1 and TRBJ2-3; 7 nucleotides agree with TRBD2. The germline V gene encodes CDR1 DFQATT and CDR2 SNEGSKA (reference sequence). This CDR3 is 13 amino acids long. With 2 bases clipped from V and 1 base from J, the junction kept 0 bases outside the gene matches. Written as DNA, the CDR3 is TGCAGTGCTAGAACTAGCGGCACAGATACGCAGTATTTT. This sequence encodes CSARTSGTDTQYF.

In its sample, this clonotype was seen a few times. In DNA, the CDR3 is TGCGCCAGCACGCTCCGCACGTCAGGACAGGGTAACACTGAAGCTTTCTTT. Protein product: CASTLRTSGQGNTEAFF. V is TRBV5-1 and J is TRBJ1-1, with 8 nucleotides matching TRBD1. Germline values: CDR1 SGHRS, CDR2 YFSETQ. The CDR3 covers 17 residues. The V and J ends lost 6 bases and 2 bases, in that order; junction bases with no gene match: 15.

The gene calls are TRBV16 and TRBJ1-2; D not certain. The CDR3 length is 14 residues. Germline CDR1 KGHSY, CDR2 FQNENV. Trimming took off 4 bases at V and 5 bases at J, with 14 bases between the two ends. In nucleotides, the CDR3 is TGTGCCAGCAGCCCTCAGAGGGCGAGGTATGGCTACACCTTC. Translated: CASSPQRARYGYTF.

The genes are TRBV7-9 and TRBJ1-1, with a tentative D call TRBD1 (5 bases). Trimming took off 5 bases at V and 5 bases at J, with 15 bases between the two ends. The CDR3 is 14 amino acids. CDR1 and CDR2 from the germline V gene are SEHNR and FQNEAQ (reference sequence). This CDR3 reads CASSVTGAGTEAFF. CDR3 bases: TGTGCCAGCAGCGTAACTGGGGCAGGTACTGAAGCTTTCTTT.

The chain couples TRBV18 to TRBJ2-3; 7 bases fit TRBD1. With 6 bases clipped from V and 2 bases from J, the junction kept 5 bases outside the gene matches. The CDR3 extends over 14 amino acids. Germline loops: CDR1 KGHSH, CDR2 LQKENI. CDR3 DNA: TGTGCCAGCTCTGGACAGGCGGCCACAGATACGCAGTATTTT. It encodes CASSGQAATDTQYF.

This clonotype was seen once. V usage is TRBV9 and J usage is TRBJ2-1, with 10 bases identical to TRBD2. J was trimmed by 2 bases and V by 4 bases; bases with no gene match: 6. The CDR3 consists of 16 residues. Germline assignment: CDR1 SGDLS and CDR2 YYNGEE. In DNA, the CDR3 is TGTGCCAGCAGCTCGGAAAGCGGGGGGGCCTACAATGAGCAGTTCTTC. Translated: CASSSESGGAYNEQFF.

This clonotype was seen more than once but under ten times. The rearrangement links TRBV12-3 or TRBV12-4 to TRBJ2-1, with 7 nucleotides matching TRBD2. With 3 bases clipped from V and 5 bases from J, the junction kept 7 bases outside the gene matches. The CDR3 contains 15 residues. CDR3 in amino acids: CASSFGRGWDNEQFF. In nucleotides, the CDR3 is TGTGCCAGCAGTTTTGGGAGGGGTTGGGACAATGAGCAGTTCTTC.

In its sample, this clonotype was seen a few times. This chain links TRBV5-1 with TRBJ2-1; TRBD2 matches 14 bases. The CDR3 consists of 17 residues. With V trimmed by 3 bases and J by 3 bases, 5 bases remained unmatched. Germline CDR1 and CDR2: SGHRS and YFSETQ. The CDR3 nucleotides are TGCGCCAGCAGCTCTGGACTAGCGGGGGGATTCTACAATGAGCAGTTCTTC. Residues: CASSSGLAGGFYNEQFF. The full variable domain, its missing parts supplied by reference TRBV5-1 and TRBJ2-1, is KAGVTQTPRYLIKTRGQQVTLSCSPISGHRSVSWYQQTPGQGLQFLFEYFSETQRNKGNFPGRFSGRQFSNSRSEMNVSTLELGDSALYLCASSSGLAGGFYNEQFFGPGTRLTVL.

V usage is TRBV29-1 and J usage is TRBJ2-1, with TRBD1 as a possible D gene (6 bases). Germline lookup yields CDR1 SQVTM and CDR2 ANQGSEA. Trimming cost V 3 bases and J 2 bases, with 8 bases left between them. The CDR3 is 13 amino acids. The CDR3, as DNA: TGCAGCGTTGACAGGGACACCTACAATGAGCAGTTCTTC. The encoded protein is CSVDRDTYNEQFF.

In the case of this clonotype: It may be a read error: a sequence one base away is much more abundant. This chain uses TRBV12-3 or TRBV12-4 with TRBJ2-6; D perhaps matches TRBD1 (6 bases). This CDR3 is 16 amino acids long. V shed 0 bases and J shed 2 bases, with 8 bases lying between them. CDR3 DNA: TGTGCCAGCAGTTTAGCGCAGGGGCCTGGGGCCAACGTCCTGACTTTC. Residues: CASSLAQGPGANVLTF.

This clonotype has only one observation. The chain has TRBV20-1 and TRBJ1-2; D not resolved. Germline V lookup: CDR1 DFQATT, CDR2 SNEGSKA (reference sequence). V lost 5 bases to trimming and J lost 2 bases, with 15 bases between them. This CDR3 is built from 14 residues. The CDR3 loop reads CSASTRVSNYGYTF. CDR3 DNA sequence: TGCAGTGCTTCCACCCGGGTCAGCAACTATGGCTACACCTTC.

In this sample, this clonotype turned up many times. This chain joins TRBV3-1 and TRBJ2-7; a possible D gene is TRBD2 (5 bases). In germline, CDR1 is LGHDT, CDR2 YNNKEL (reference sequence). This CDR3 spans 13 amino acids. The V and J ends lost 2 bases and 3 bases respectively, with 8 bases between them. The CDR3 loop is CASSQTGIYEQYF. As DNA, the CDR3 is TGTGCCAGCAGCCAAACGGGAATCTACGAGCAGTACTTC.

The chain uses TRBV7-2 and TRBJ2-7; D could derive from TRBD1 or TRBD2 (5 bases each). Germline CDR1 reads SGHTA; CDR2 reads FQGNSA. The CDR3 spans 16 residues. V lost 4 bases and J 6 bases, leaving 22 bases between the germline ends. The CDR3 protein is CASSSSGRTYGGEQYF. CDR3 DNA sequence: TGTGCCAGCAGCTCCTCGGGACGGACCTATGGGGGCGAGCAGTACTTC.

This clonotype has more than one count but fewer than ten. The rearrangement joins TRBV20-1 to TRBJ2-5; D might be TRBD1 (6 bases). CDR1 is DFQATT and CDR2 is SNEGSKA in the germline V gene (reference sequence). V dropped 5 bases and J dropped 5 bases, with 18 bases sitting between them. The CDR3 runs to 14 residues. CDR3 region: CSAPKTGSGETQYF. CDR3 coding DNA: TGCAGTGCTCCGAAAACAGGGAGTGGGGAGACCCAGTACTTC.

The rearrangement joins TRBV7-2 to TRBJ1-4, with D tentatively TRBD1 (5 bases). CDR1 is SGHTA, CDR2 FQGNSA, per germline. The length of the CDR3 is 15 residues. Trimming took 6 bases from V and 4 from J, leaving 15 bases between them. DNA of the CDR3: TGTGCCAGCAGGATGGATGGGGCCGTTAATGAAAAACTGTTTTTT. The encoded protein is CASRMDGAVNEKLFF. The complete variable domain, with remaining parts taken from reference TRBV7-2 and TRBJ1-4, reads GAGVSQSPSNKVTEKGKDVELRCDPISGHTALYWYRQSLGQGLEFLIYFQGNSAPDKSGLPSDRFSAERTGGSVSTLTIQRTQQEDSAVYLCASRMDGAVNEKLFFGSGTQLSVL.